This passage covers 20 T cell receptor beta chains from one sample sequenced in a study of regulatory T cells in long-lasting Graves disease. Libraries of TCR beta came from iRepertoire HTBI primers plus Arm-PCR of CDR3 regions. TCRdb used MiXCR to reprocess the multiplex PCR reads, holding one entry per CDR3 protein. The sample has 450,000 to 700,000 distinct CDR3 sequences; approximately 13% are singletons. The time point here: newly diagnosed GD, antithyroid drugs for less than 3 months. PBMC RNA served as the TCR library source. This sample also appeared in a second study, on T cells in Graves' hyperthyroidism and ophthalmopathy.

The material was peripheral blood mononuclear cells (PBMCs), obtained at new diagnosis, from a patient treated with antithyroid drugs. Source of these receptors: a man aged 25 to 40 with Graves disease.

In this sample, this clonotype turned up many times. The rearrangement links TRBV7-9 to TRBJ2-3; 12 nucleotides match TRBD2. This CDR3 is 15 amino acids long. Per the germline V gene, CDR1 is SEHNR and CDR2 is FQNEAQ (reference sequence). V shed 4 bases and J 6 bases; nucleotides not matched to a gene: 5. In nucleotides, the CDR3 is TGTGCCAGCAGCTATACCACTAGCGGGAGGGATACGCAGTATTTT. It yields the protein CASSYTTSGRDTQYF.

This clonotype came up many times. CDR3 nucleotide sequence: TGTGCCAGCAGTTCACCCAAGACGGGGAGGGATGGCTACACCTTC. This encodes CASSSPKTGRDGYTF. This chain links TRBV28 with TRBJ1-2; D is undetermined. Deletions cut 4 bases from V and 6 bases from J, with 18 bases between. The CDR3 has 15 amino acids. From germline, CDR1 is MDHEN and CDR2 SYDVKM.

This clonotype was counted ten times or more. The rearrangement links TRBV6-2 or TRBV6-3 to TRBJ2-1; tentatively, D is TRBD1 or TRBD2 (5 bases each). Looked up from germline, CDR1 is MNHEY and CDR2 is SVGEGT. The V end was cut by 7 bases, the J end by 6 bases, with 13 bases between. The CDR3 sequence is 13 residues long. The CDR3 spells CASIRWGTNEQFF. In nucleotides, the CDR3 is TGTGCCAGCATCCGTTGGGGGACCAATGAGCAGTTCTTC.

The chain uses TRBV27 and TRBJ1-5; possibly TRBD1 for D (5 bases). Germline assignment: CDR1 MNHEY and CDR2 SMNVEV (reference sequence). This CDR3 contains 16 residues. The germline V and J ends were trimmed by 1 base and 7 bases, with 17 bases remaining between them. The CDR3 region is CASSLYPGLTKQPQHF. CDR3 sequence (DNA): TGTGCCAGCAGTTTATACCCGGGACTGACTAAACAGCCCCAGCATTTT.

This clonotype has more than one count but fewer than ten. The CDR3 bases are TGTGCCTGGATTTCTCGGTTCGGCAGAACTGGGAACGAGCAGTACTTC. Protein sequence: CAWISRFGRTGNEQYF. The rearrangement joins TRBV30 to TRBJ2-7; D ambiguous. In germline, CDR1 is GTSNPN, CDR2 SVGIG (reference sequence). V was clipped by 4 bases and J by 5 bases, with 24 bases between them. The CDR3 runs to 16 residues.

The rearrangement uses TRBV29-1 and TRBJ2-4; D not certain. The CDR3 runs to 11 residues. V was shortened by 6 bases and J by 9 bases, with 12 bases between the two germline ends. In germline, CDR1 is SQVTM, CDR2 ANQGSEA. The CDR3 loop is CSVLGWGIQYF. The CDR3, as DNA: TGCAGCGTCCTCGGCTGGGGCATTCAGTACTTC.

This rearrangement joins TRBV6-2 or TRBV6-3 to TRBJ2-7, with TRBD1 matching 9 bases. Germline CDR1 MNHEY, CDR2 SVGEGT. CDR3 length: 13 residues. V dropped 5 bases and J dropped 5; count of bases not matched to a gene: 4. The CDR3 sequence: CASSAGTGNEQYF. The CDR3 bases are TGTGCCAGCAGTGCCGGGACAGGGAACGAGCAGTACTTC.

At least ten counts were recorded for this clonotype. The chain employs TRBV6-9 and TRBJ2-7; possibly TRBD2 for D (6 bases). Germline V gene lookup returns CDR1 MNHGY and CDR2 SVAAGI. Trimming cost V 4 bases and J 4 bases, with 20 bases left between them. This CDR3 region has 16 residues. CDR3 DNA sequence: TGTGCCAGCAGTTTCCCTCGTTCAGGCGGGGTGTACGAGCAGTACTTC. This gives the protein CASSFPRSGGVYEQYF.

The chain employs TRBV6-5 and TRBJ1-6; weak D call: TRBD1 (6 bases). Germline V lookup: CDR1 MNHEY, CDR2 SVGAGI. The CDR3 extends over 17 amino acids. V dropped 6 bases and J dropped 14 bases, with 29 bases sitting between them. The CDR3 DNA follows: TGTGCCAGCAGCTACGCGCCCGCAGGGGACCCAGGGGTGGCCCTCCACTTT. It is translated as CASSYAPAGDPGVALHF.

The rearrangement links TRBV5-8 to TRBJ2-5; D gene unclear. The CDR3 contains 14 residues. Trimming removed 0 bases at V and 3 bases at J, with 9 bases between. From germline, CDR1 is SGHTS and CDR2 YDEGEE. The CDR3 DNA is TGTGCCAGCAGCTTGGGGCTAGTCGAAGAGACCCAGTACTTC. It encodes CASSLGLVEETQYF.

This clonotype was seen ten or more times. This chain connects TRBV20-1 to TRBJ2-1; 11 positions match TRBD2. CDR1 and CDR2 (germline): DFQATT, SNEGSKA (reference sequence). The CDR3 is 18 residues long. J lost 0 bases, V lost 0 bases, and 7 bases had no gene match. CDR3 DNA: TGCAGTGCTAGAGATAATAGCGGGAGGGTTAGCTCCTACAATGAGCAGTTCTTC. Protein: CSARDNSGRVSSYNEQFF.

Many counts were recorded for this clonotype. The V gene is TRBV12-3 or TRBV12-4, the J gene TRBJ2-7, with 8 bases matching TRBD2. The junction had 15 bases not matched to a gene; V was cut back by 4 bases and J by 4 bases. The CDR3 contains 17 residues. Here the CDR3 reads CASSSGGDFQSLYEQYF. CDR3 in DNA: TGTGCCAGCAGTTCCGGGGGGGACTTCCAAAGTCTATACGAGCAGTACTTC.

This clonotype was counted between two and nine times. DNA for the CDR3: TGTGCCAGCAGCTTAGGCCCCGGGACACACGCTAACTATGGCTACACCTTC. Its protein is CASSLGPGTHANYGYTF. The V gene is TRBV7-3, the J gene TRBJ1-2; tentative D call: TRBD1 (6 bases). Germline V gene lookup returns CDR1 SGHTA and CDR2 FQGTGA. V lost 2 bases and J lost 0, with 16 bases in between. CDR3 length: 17 amino acids.

This clonotype was found many times. The chain couples TRBV10-3 to TRBJ1-2; a weak D match, TRBD1 (5 bases). Trimming left V 3 bases short and J 1 base short, with 9 bases between. Germline-derived CDR1 and CDR2 are ENHRY and SYGVKD. This CDR3 has 14 amino acids. In nucleotides, the CDR3 is TGTGCCATCAGTGAACCCGACAGTAACTATGGCTACACCTTC. This codes for CAISEPDSNYGYTF.

The V call is TRBV11-2, the J call TRBJ2-2; no firm D call. The germline V gene encodes CDR1 SGHAT and CDR2 FQNNGV. The CDR3 is made up of 14 amino acids. V lost 2 bases, J lost 5 bases, and 9 bases lay in between. CDR3 nucleotide sequence: TGTGCCAGCAGCTTAACCCGGGTTACCGGGGAGCTGTTTTTT. Translating it yields CASSLTRVTGELFF.

This clonotype appeared many times. V gene TRBV9 combines with J gene TRBJ2-1; weak D call: TRBD2 (6 bases). CDR1 is SGDLS, CDR2 YYNGEE, per germline. This CDR3 has 13 residues. V was shortened by 0 bases and J by 9 bases, with 10 bases between the two germline ends. CDR3 sequence: CASSVVRGGEQFF. The CDR3 DNA follows: TGTGCCAGCAGCGTAGTGCGGGGCGGTGAGCAGTTCTTC.

Comments on this clonotype: It is likely a read error: a sequence one base away is far more abundant. The chain employs TRBV6-1 and TRBJ2-1; D ambiguous. The CDR3 spans 11 residues. In germline, CDR1 is MNHNS, CDR2 SASEGT. Trimming left V 6 bases short and J 5 bases short, with 5 bases between. The CDR3 protein is CASRSDNEQFF. The CDR3 DNA follows: TGTGCCAGCAGATCGGACAATGAGCAGTTCTTC.

This clonotype showed up many times. The J gene is TRBJ2-1, the V gene TRBV5-6; maybe TRBD2 (7 bases). This CDR3 contains 15 residues. Looked up from germline, CDR1 is SGHDT and CDR2 is YYEEEE. V was trimmed by 4 bases and J by 3 bases, leaving 14 bases between them. CDR3 in DNA: TGTGCCAGCAGCGGGGGGGGGCAGGGCTACAATGAGCAGTTCTTC. Translation gives CASSGGGQGYNEQFF. Combining the CDR3 with reference TRBV5-6 and TRBJ2-1 gives the whole variable domain DAGVTQSPTHLIKTRGQQVTLRCSPKSGHDTVSWYQQALGQGPQFIFQYYEEEERQRGNFPDRFSGHQFPNYSSELNVNALLLGDSALYLCASSGGGQGYNEQFFGPGTRLTVL.

This clonotype was counted many times. V and J are TRBV13 and TRBJ2-7; weak D call: TRBD1 (5 bases). Germline V gene data show CDR1 as PRHDT and CDR2 as FYEKMQ (reference sequence). The V gene lost 2 bases and the J gene lost 4 bases, with 9 bases spanning the gap. The CDR3 contains 13 residues. CDR3 bases: TGTGCCAGCAGCTTACAGGGTCGGTACGAGCAGTACTTC. Translated: CASSLQGRYEQYF.

This clonotype occurred many times. This sequence joins TRBV12-5 and TRBJ2-3; TRBD2 matches 10 bases. This CDR3 is 14 amino acids long. Germline V gene sequence: CDR1 LGHNT, CDR2 FRNRAP. The junction had 4 bases not matched to a gene; V was cut back by 6 bases and J by 4 bases. CDR3 in DNA: TGTGCTAGTGGGGCTAGCGGGAGCGCAGATACGCAGTATTTT. Translating it yields CASGASGSADTQYF.